Below, 23 T cell receptor beta chains from the same sample are listed, as sequenced in a study of OX40 agonist ivuxolimab in advanced cancers. Library preparation employed the immunoSEQ multiplex PCR assay. Not all clones reach the TCRdb copy of this immuneACCESS table, which keeps in-frame sequences only. Checked studies attribute under half of the gap to unresolved V genes and leave the rest unexplained. This sample has around 74,000 clones in its table, and about 92% of those were observed once. The ten largest clones represent 0.53% of the sample. The source was CD4+ or CD8+ T cells sorted from blood, collected in a trial of the OX40 agonist ivuxolimab. These receptors were collected from an adult with an advanced solid tumor such as melanoma, head and neck, liver or kidney cancer.

This sequence joins TRBV4-3 and TRBJ1-1; no definite D call. V was cut by 1 base and J by 3 bases, with 12 bases left in between. Germline-derived CDR1 and CDR2 are LGHNA and YSLEER. The length of the CDR3 is 15 residues. CDR3 loop: CASSQGTLFYTEAFF. The CDR3 region has the DNA TGCGCCAGCAGCCAAGGGACCCTTTTTTACACTGAAGCTTTCTTT.

The V call is TRBV5-6, the J call TRBJ2-3; 9 bases align to TRBD1. The CDR3 runs 16 residues. Germline CDR1 is SGHDT and CDR2 is YYEEEE. V lost 2 bases to trimming and J lost 5 bases; unmatched junction nucleotides: 9. The CDR3 reads CASSLRTGVGVDTQYF. The CDR3 DNA sequence: TGTGCCAGCAGCTTACGGACAGGGGTGGGGGTAGATACGCAGTATTTT. Full variable domain (remainder filled in from reference TRBV5-6 and TRBJ2-3): DAGVTQSPTHLIKTRGQQVTLRCSPKSGHDTVSWYQQALGQGPQFIFQYYEEEERQRGNFPDRFSGHQFPNYSSELNVNALLLGDSALYLCASSLRTGVGVDTQYFGPGTRLTVL.

The chain couples TRBV28 to TRBJ1-2; no definite D call. The CDR3 has 15 amino acids. V lost 8 bases, J lost 6 bases, and 22 bases lay in between. Germline CDR1 MDHEN, CDR2 SYDVKM. In nucleotides, the CDR3 is TGTGCCAGCTATGACCCCCGGGGAAAGGGAGATGGCTACACCTTC. This translates into CASYDPRGKGDGYTF.

A single count supports this clone. The chain uses TRBV7-9 and TRBJ1-4, with TRBD1 matching 7 bases. This CDR3 comprises 15 residues. Trimming at V came to 3 bases and at J to 5 bases, leaving 6 bases not matched to a gene. Germline values: CDR1 SEHNR, CDR2 FQNEAQ (reference sequence). The CDR3 sequence is CASSLGTAENEKLFF. The DNA for the CDR3 is TGTGCCAGCAGCTTGGGGACAGCCGAGAATGAAAAACTGTTTTTT.

The chain has TRBV7-2 and TRBJ2-1, with 9 positions matching TRBD2. The CDR3 has 15 residues. Germline CDR1 reads SGHTA; CDR2 reads FQGNSA. V was pared by 4 bases and J by 3 bases, with 4 bases of the junction left unmatched. As DNA, the CDR3 is TGTGCCAGCAGCTGGTCTAGCGGGATCTACAATGAGCAGTTCTTC. This gives the protein CASSWSSGIYNEQFF.

The chain uses TRBV10-3 and TRBJ1-1; the match to TRBD1 covers 12 bases. Germline V gene lookup returns CDR1 ENHRY and CDR2 SYGVKD. This CDR3 has 16 residues. Unmatched junction bases numbered 5, after V lost 6 bases and J lost 0 bases. DNA for the CDR3: TGTGCCATCAGGGGACAGGGGGCACTGATGAACACTGAAGCTTTCTTT. Translation gives CAIRGQGALMNTEAFF.

The rearrangement links TRBV7-9 to TRBJ2-3, with 14 nucleotides matching TRBD2. V was clipped by 4 bases and J by 4 bases; unmatched bases: 4. Germline CDR1 reads SEHNR; CDR2 reads FQNEAQ (reference sequence). This CDR3 contains 16 residues. The CDR3 region has the DNA TGTGCCAGCAGCTCCCAGGGACTAGCGGGAGCAGATACGCAGTATTTT. It translates to CASSSQGLAGADTQYF.

The genes are TRBV23-1 and TRBJ2-6; no firm D call. TRBV23-1 is flagged as an ORF with uncertain function. The ends were cut back, 1 base at V and 0 bases at J, with 16 bases in the middle. CDR3 length equals 19 residues. CDR3 bases: TGCGCCAGCAGTCAATTTGAAGGGCCTATCCACTCTGGGGCCAACGTCCTGACTTTC. It specifies CASSQFEGPIHSGANVLTF.

The rearrangement links TRBV7-3 to TRBJ1-5; 9 nucleotides align to TRBD1. The CDR3 contains 15 residues. Unmatched junction bases numbered 13, after V lost 10 bases and J lost 6 bases. Per the germline V gene, CDR1 is SGHTA and CDR2 is FQGTGA. In nucleotides, the CDR3 is TGTGCCACCCTAATTGAGCGGACAGGGGTTCAGCCCCAGCATTTT. Amino acids: CATLIERTGVQPQHF.

The chain couples TRBV5-4 to TRBJ2-2, with D possibly being TRBD1 or TRBD2 (5 bases each). The CDR3 sequence is 16 residues long. Germline V lookup: CDR1 SGHNT, CDR2 YYREEE (reference sequence). Trimming removed 0 bases at V and 5 bases at J, with 14 bases between. CDR3 nucleotide sequence: TGTGCCAGCAGCTTGGGGTGGGACGCCGATACCGGGGAGCTGTTTTTT. Protein product: CASSLGWDADTGELFF.

The chain uses TRBV5-5 and TRBJ2-3; D is uncertain. The germline CDR1 and CDR2 sequences are SGHKS and YYEKEE (reference sequence). Trimming took off 3 bases at V and 10 bases at J, with 9 bases between the two ends. CDR3 length equals 11 residues. The CDR3 coding sequence is TGTGCCAGCAGCTACCAAAACGCGCAGTATTTT. This translates into CASSYQNAQYF.

The V gene is TRBV30, the J gene TRBJ2-2; D possibly corresponds to TRBD2 (5 bases). The germline CDR1 and CDR2 sequences are GTSNPN and SVGIG (reference sequence). This CDR3 is 14 amino acids long. Trimming took 1 base from V and 4 from J, leaving 10 bases between them. The CDR3 sequence: CAWSALVGTGELFF. The CDR3 nucleotides read TGTGCCTGGAGTGCACTAGTTGGCACCGGGGAGCTGTTTTTT.

The chain couples TRBV11-3 to TRBJ2-1; D is uncertain. The germline V and J ends were trimmed by 5 bases and 9 bases, with 14 bases remaining between them. The germline gives CDR1 SGHNT, CDR2 YENEEA. The CDR3 runs to 13 residues. The CDR3 bases are TGTGCCAGCAGCCCCGATAGTCGAGGTGAGCAGTTCTTC. Translated, it gives CASSPDSRGEQFF.

CDR3 in DNA: TGTGCCAGCAGTTACAGGGTGGGGCAGCCCCAGCATTTT. Translated, it gives CASSYRVGQPQHF. The V gene is TRBV6-6, the J gene TRBJ1-5; D call uncertain. This CDR3 is built from 13 residues. V lost 2 bases and J 7 bases, leaving 9 bases between the germline ends. Germline V gene sequence: CDR1 MNHNY, CDR2 SVGAGI (reference sequence).

As regards this clone: Other DNA sequences in the same sample also yield this CDR3. The chain joins TRBV28 to TRBJ2-3; D ambiguous. Germline CDR1 reads MDHEN; CDR2 reads SYDVKM. V shed 4 bases and J shed 6 bases, with 5 bases lying between them. The CDR3 is 11 residues long. CDR3 DNA sequence: TGTGCCAGCAGTTCGCCGGATACGCAGTATTTT. It codes for CASSSPDTQYF. The variable domain in full, with the rest retrieved from reference TRBV28 and TRBJ2-3, is DVKVTQSSRYLVKRTGEKVFLECVQDMDHENMFWYRQDPGLGLRLIYFSYDVKMKEKGDIPEGYSVSREKKERFSLILESASTNQTSMYLCASSSPDTQYFGPGTRLTVL.

The rearrangement joins TRBV11-3 to TRBJ2-7, with 7 bases fitting TRBD2. V lost 5 bases and J lost 7; bases outside the gene matches: 8. CDR3 length: 13 amino acids. Germline values: CDR1 SGHNT, CDR2 YENEEA. The CDR3 DNA reads TGTGCCAGCAGCATGACTAGAGCGGGGGAGCAGTACTTC. Amino acids: CASSMTRAGEQYF.

V and J are TRBV30 and TRBJ2-3, with TRBD2 as a possible D gene (6 bases). The CDR3 runs to 14 residues. In germline, CDR1 is GTSNPN, CDR2 SVGIG (reference sequence). The germline V and J ends were trimmed by 4 bases and 2 bases, with 13 bases remaining between them. The CDR3 region has the DNA TGTGCCTGGATGGCGGCGGGGCTCACAGATACGCAGTATTTT. Its translation: CAWMAAGLTDTQYF. Full variable domain (remainder filled in from reference TRBV30 and TRBJ2-3): SQTIHQWPATLVQPVGSPLSLECTVEGTSNPNLYWYRQAAGRGLQLLFYSVGIGQISSEVPQNLSASRPQDRQFILSSKKLLLSDSGFYLCAWMAAGLTDTQYFGPGTRLTVL.

The chain uses TRBV6-1 and TRBJ2-3; D not certain. CDR1 MNHNS and CDR2 SASEGT come from the germline V gene. V was cut by 1 base and J by 4 bases, with 9 bases left in between. CDR3 size: 14 residues. The CDR3 region is CASSEGALADTQYF. The CDR3 nucleotides read TGTGCCAGCAGTGAAGGGGCCCTCGCAGATACGCAGTATTTT.

The rearrangement uses TRBV7-9 and TRBJ2-7; 7 positions agree with TRBD2. This CDR3 is 13 amino acids long. The germline V gene encodes CDR1 SEHNR and CDR2 FQNEAQ (reference sequence). Trimming took 4 bases from V and 6 from J; bases not matched to a gene: 6. The CDR3 DNA reads TGTGCCAGCAGCTGGGAGGGAACGGGCGAGCAGTACTTC. It encodes CASSWEGTGEQYF.

The chain employs TRBV30 and TRBJ2-5; D might be TRBD1 (6 bases). Germline V gene data show CDR1 as GTSNPN and CDR2 as SVGIG (reference sequence). The CDR3 covers 14 residues. The V and J ends lost 5 bases and 0 bases respectively, with 13 bases between them. The CDR3 loop reads CAWSLDRYQETQYF. CDR3 coding DNA: TGTGCCTGGTCACTCGACAGGTACCAAGAGACCCAGTACTTC.

The CDR3 spells CASAWTSGNTDTQYF. As DNA, the CDR3 is TGCGCCAGCGCCTGGACTAGCGGGAACACAGATACGCAGTATTTT. The chain carries TRBV5-1 and TRBJ2-3, with TRBD2 matching 12 bases. With V trimmed by 7 bases and J by 2 bases, 5 bases remained unmatched. In germline, CDR1 is SGHRS, CDR2 YFSETQ. The CDR3 is 15 residues long.

This clone was recorded once. The chain combines TRBV30 with TRBJ2-3; 11 nucleotides match TRBD1. Germline CDR1 reads GTSNPN; CDR2 reads SVGIG (reference sequence). The V segment lost 0 bases and the J segment 6 bases; nucleotides outside the gene matches: 8. The CDR3 loop spans 16 amino acids. The CDR3 DNA reads TGTGCCTGGAGTGTAGGAGTAGGACAGGGGGCTGATACGCAGTATTTT. This codes for CAWSVGVGQGADTQYF.

The V call is TRBV7-2, the J call TRBJ2-3; weak D call: TRBD2 (5 bases). The CDR3 length is 15 residues. In germline, CDR1 is SGHTA, CDR2 FQGNSA. V lost 7 bases to trimming and J lost 4 bases, with 18 bases between them. Written as DNA, the CDR3 is TGTGCCAGCACCCTAGAGCGGCCGGGCCCAGATACGCAGTATTTT. It encodes CASTLERPGPDTQYF.